What follows describes a single T cell receptor (beta chain). Sequencing used immunoSEQ multiplex PCR; TCRdb keeps in-frame clones, though not all of them. The sample gives under 100,000 clones, over 85% of which show up once; approximately 4.8% is in the top ten. This entry is derived from a study of Tregs in tolerant kidney transplant recipients. The V gene's germline CDR1 is SNHLY and CDR2 FYNNEI. Losses at the gene ends were 6 bases for V and 5 bases for J; bases not matched to a gene: 7. This CDR3 contains 15 residues. The source material was CD8+ T cells from blood. The chain joins TRBV2 to TRBJ2-1; 10 bases line up with TRBD2. This receptor was obtained from a human donor in good health. CDR3 DNA sequence: TGTGCCAGCAGCGTTCTAGCGGGGGTTGACAATGAGCAGTTCTTC. Encoded protein: CASSVLAGVDNEQFF. The full variable domain, in which reference TRBV2 and TRBJ2-1 provide the parts outside the CDR3, is EPEVTQTPSHQVTQMGQEVILRCVPISNHLYFYWYRQILGQKVEFLVSFYNNEISEKSEIFDDQFSVERPDGSNFTLKIRSTKLEDSAMYFCASSVLAGVDNEQFFGPGTRLTVL.